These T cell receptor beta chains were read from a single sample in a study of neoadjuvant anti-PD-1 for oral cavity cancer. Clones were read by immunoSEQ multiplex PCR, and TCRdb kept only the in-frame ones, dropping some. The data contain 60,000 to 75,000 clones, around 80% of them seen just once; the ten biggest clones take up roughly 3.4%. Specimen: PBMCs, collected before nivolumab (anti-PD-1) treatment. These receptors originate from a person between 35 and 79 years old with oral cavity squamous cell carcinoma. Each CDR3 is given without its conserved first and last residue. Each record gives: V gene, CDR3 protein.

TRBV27,ASSLSSSGGRQPQH
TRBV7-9,ASSLLAGGPTDTQY
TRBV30,AWSVEDRDPYEQY
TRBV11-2,ASRTWRAGNTIY
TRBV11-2,ASSTQGASYEQY
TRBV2,ASRRGGSAGANVLT
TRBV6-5,ASRGGIRGNSPLH
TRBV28,ASIRSGQGFGELF
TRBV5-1,ASSSSGGAVNEQF
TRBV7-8,ASSLETGLNSGANVLT
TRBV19,AIQGLGNTEAF
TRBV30,AWSQGGPEAF
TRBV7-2,ASSFLSVSSSEQY
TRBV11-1,ASSLSGTDTQY
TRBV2,ASSEALGVFSSGTEAF
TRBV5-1,ASSPATGGSYGYT
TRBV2,ASSDYRGQDEQY
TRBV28,ASSWENYGYT
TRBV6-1,ASRTGRGYT
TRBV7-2,ASSLRSDNSNQPQH
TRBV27,ASSDRTGGNTEAF
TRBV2,ASSQPGTAYQDMNTEAF
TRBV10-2,ASSGTMREGTDTQY
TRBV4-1,ASSQEVNRGKNEQY
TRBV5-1,ASSVWTSGGISYEQY
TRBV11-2,ASSFDGNTGELF
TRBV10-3,AISESGGAGYGYT
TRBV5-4,ASSIRAGGTGELF
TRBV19,ASRPPWGSYYGYT
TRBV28,AIGLAGGDTQY
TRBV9,ASSVGTVNREQY
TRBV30,AWSVQTRHGNTIY
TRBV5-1,ASSLVGNNEQF
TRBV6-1,ASGHFDGYT
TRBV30,AWKVTSSYEQY
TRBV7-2,ASSMLRDTQY
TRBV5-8,ASSFGRGYGYT
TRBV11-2,ASSLEPWSDTQY
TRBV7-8,ASSSTTDGKLF
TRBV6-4,ASRAGDTQY
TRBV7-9,ASSFVGRTSGRGRETQY